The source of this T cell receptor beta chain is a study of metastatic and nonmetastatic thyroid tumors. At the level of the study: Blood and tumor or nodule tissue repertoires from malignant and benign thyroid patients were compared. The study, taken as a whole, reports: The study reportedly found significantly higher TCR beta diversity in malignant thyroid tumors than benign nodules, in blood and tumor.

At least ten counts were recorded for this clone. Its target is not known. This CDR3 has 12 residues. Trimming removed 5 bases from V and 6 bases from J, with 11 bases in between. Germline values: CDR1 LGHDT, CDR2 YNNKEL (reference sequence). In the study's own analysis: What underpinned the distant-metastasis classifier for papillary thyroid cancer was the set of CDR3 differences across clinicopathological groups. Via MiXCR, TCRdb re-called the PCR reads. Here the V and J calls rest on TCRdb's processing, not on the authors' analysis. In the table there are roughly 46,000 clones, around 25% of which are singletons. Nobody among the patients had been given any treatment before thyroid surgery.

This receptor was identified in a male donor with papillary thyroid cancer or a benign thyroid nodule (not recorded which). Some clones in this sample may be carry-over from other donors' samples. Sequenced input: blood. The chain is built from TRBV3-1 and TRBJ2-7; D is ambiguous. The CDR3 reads CASSSGKREQYF. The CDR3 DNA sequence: TGTGCCAGCAGCTCAGGAAAGCGCGAGCAGTACTTC.